These 24 T cell receptor beta chains were all obtained from the same sample, sequenced in a study of blood T cell repertoires in COVID-19. Some clones are missing from TCRdb's copy, which holds only in-frame ones; the method was immunoSEQ multiplex PCR. The data hold hundreds of thousands of clones, with around nine tenths observed a single time. The sequenced sample was peripheral blood. The source is a young woman who had recovered from COVID-19.

Comment on this clone: Other nucleotide sequences in the sample specify the same CDR3. The V call is TRBV19, the J call TRBJ2-2; D perhaps matches TRBD1 (6 bases). The CDR3 contains 15 residues. The germline V gene has CDR1 LNHDA and CDR2 SQIVND (reference sequence). The V gene lost 4 bases and the J gene lost 4 bases, with 13 bases spanning the gap. This CDR3 reads CASSTRTAPTGELFF. The CDR3 DNA is TGTGCCAGTAGTACAAGGACAGCCCCCACCGGGGAGCTGTTTTTT. Full variable domain (outside the CDR3, taken from reference TRBV19 and TRBJ2-2): DGGITQSPKYLFRKEGQNVTLSCEQNLNHDAMYWYRQDPGQGLRLIYYSQIVNDFQKGDIAEGYSVSREKKESFPLTVTSAQKNPTAFYLCASSTRTAPTGELFFGEGSRLTVL.

The rearrangement joins TRBV5-4 to TRBJ2-1; 11 bases map to TRBD2. This CDR3 has 15 amino acids. CDR1 and CDR2 from the germline V gene are SGHNT and YYREEE (reference sequence). V was clipped by 1 base and J by 5 bases; unmatched bases: 2. The CDR3 bases are TGTGCCAGCAGCTTGTTTAGCGGGAGGGACAATGAGCAGTTCTTC. Amino acids: CASSLFSGRDNEQFF.

The chain couples TRBV7-9 to TRBJ2-3, with 9 bases lining up with TRBD2. Germline values: CDR1 SEHNR, CDR2 FQNEAQ (reference sequence). This CDR3 is 17 amino acids long. V lost 5 bases, J lost 5 bases, and 14 bases stayed unmatched. The CDR3 is CASSPSISGRYGDTQYF. Written as DNA, the CDR3 is TGTGCCAGCAGCCCATCAATTAGCGGGAGATACGGAGATACGCAGTATTTT.

The chain recombines TRBV11-2 with TRBJ1-1, with D maybe TRBD1 (5 bases). V lost 3 bases, J lost 5 bases, and 10 bases lay in between. This CDR3 comprises 13 residues. Germline CDR1 reads SGHAT; CDR2 reads FQNNGV. The DNA of the CDR3 is TGTGCCAGCAGCTTTGGGCGGACAACTGAAGCTTTCTTT. Translating it yields CASSFGRTTEAFF.

This rearrangement joins TRBV10-1 to TRBJ2-1; TRBD2 matches 10 bases. The trim removed 4 bases at V and 7 bases at J, leaving 10 bases unmatched. CDR3 length: 16 residues. Germline lookup yields CDR1 WNHNN and CDR2 SYGVQD (reference sequence). The CDR3 protein is CASSGGLAGVWNEQFF. DNA of the CDR3: TGCGCCAGCAGTGGGGGTCTAGCGGGAGTTTGGAATGAGCAGTTCTTC.

V usage is TRBV11-2 and J usage is TRBJ1-4; D is undetermined. Per the germline V gene, CDR1 is SGHAT and CDR2 is FQNNGV. This CDR3 is built from 16 residues. The V end lost 4 bases, the J end lost 5 bases, and 17 bases lay between the germline ends. Here the CDR3 reads CASSSLPGAGNEKLFF. CDR3 sequence (DNA): TGTGCCAGCAGCTCCCTCCCGGGCGCGGGGAATGAAAAACTGTTTTTT.

V gene TRBV18 combines with J gene TRBJ2-2; TRBD1 might be the D (6 bases). Germline CDR1 KGHSH, CDR2 LQKENI. V was clipped by 2 bases and J by 4 bases, with 14 bases between them. There are 16 residues in the CDR3. This CDR3 reads CASSPIGGASTGELFF. The DNA for the CDR3 is TGTGCCAGCTCACCAATTGGGGGCGCGAGCACCGGGGAGCTGTTTTTT.

The chain has TRBV5-1 and TRBJ1-3; D remains ambiguous. The CDR3 spans 15 residues. CDR1 and CDR2 (germline): SGHRS, YFSETQ. V was trimmed by 5 bases and J by 0 bases, leaving 12 bases between them. The CDR3 protein is CASRSTANSGNTIYF. The CDR3 nucleotides are TGCGCCAGCAGATCTACAGCTAACTCTGGAAACACCATATATTTT. The full variable domain, in which reference TRBV5-1 and TRBJ1-3 provide the parts outside the CDR3, is KAGVTQTPRYLIKTRGQQVTLSCSPISGHRSVSWYQQTPGQGLQFLFEYFSETQRNKGNFPGRFSGRQFSNSRSEMNVSTLELGDSALYLCASRSTANSGNTIYFGEGSWLTVV.

This chain connects TRBV11-2 to TRBJ2-3; the match to TRBD2 covers 8 bases. The junction had 4 bases not matched to a gene; V was cut back by 3 bases and J by 2 bases. From germline, CDR1 is SGHAT and CDR2 FQNNGV. The CDR3 spans 15 residues. The CDR3 DNA reads as TGTGCCAGCAGCTTTCGCGGGAGGCCCACAGATACGCAGTATTTT. Translation: CASSFRGRPTDTQYF. Filled out from reference TRBV11-2 and TRBJ2-3, the complete variable domain reads EAGVAQSPRYKIIEKRQSVAFWCNPISGHATLYWYQQILGQGPKLLIQFQNNGVVDDSQLPKDRFSAERLKGVDSTLKIQPAKLEDSAVYLCASSFRGRPTDTQYFGPGTRLTVL.

This chain joins TRBV11-3 and TRBJ2-3; 9 bases are shared with TRBD2. The germline V gene encodes CDR1 SGHNT and CDR2 YENEEA. The CDR3 totals 15 residues. After removal of 5 bases from V and 5 bases from J, the junction contained 8 bases not matched to a gene. CDR3 sequence (DNA): TGTGCCAGCAGCCCCCGGACTAGCGAGGAAGATACGCAGTATTTT. This sequence encodes CASSPRTSEEDTQYF.

A single count supports this clone. The chain is built from TRBV27 and TRBJ1-6; 9 bases are a match to TRBD1. The CDR3 length is 16 residues. Germline CDR1 MNHEY, CDR2 SMNVEV (reference sequence). V shed 6 bases and J 10 bases; nucleotides not matched to a gene: 13. The CDR3 DNA reads as TGTGCCAGCAGACGGTCCCGGGACAGGGAAGGGTCACCCCTCCACTTT. Protein sequence: CASRRSRDREGSPLHF.

The chain couples TRBV5-6 to TRBJ2-1; tentative D call: TRBD1 (6 bases). This CDR3 is 15 amino acids long. CDR1 is SGHDT, CDR2 YYEEEE, per germline. V was clipped by 1 base and J by 6 bases, with 14 bases between them. The CDR3 loop is CASSLRQGYRNEQFF. CDR3 in DNA: TGTGCCAGCAGCTTGAGGCAGGGGTATCGCAATGAGCAGTTCTTC.

Points on this clone: A read error may produce the germline difference seen at one junction end. The chain carries TRBV11-2 and TRBJ2-1; tentatively, D is TRBD2 (7 bases). The CDR3 consists of 13 residues. Germline V gives CDR1 SGHAT, CDR2 FQNNGV. The CDR3 here is CASSGSGGPRGLF. The CDR3 coding sequence is TGTGCCAGCAGCGGGTCCGGGGGGCCTCGGGGTCTCTTC.

The chain joins TRBV28 to TRBJ2-1; the match to TRBD2 covers 10 bases. This CDR3 has 15 amino acids. The V gene end was trimmed by 8 bases and the J gene end by 6 bases; junction bases not matched to a gene: 10. Germline assignment: CDR1 MDHEN and CDR2 SYDVKM. CDR3 DNA: TGTGCCAGCCATCTTCGAGCGGGAGGGCCCAATGAGCAGTTCTTC. Its translation is CASHLRAGGPNEQFF. Together with reference TRBV28 and TRBJ2-1, the CDR3 gives the full variable domain: DVKVTQSSRYLVKRTGEKVFLECVQDMDHENMFWYRQDPGLGLRLIYFSYDVKMKEKGDIPEGYSVSREKKERFSLILESASTNQTSMYLCASHLRAGGPNEQFFGPGTRLTVL.

The J gene is TRBJ1-1, the V gene TRBV19; a possible D gene is TRBD1 (6 bases). The CDR3 consists of 16 residues. The germline V gene encodes CDR1 LNHDA and CDR2 SQIVND (reference sequence). Trimming stripped 3 bases from V and 0 bases from J, with 14 bases between. This chain's CDR3 is CASSMGTGFMNTEAFF. The CDR3 DNA reads as TGTGCCAGTAGTATGGGTACAGGGTTCATGAACACTGAAGCTTTCTTT.

The CDR3 nucleotides are TGTGCCATCAGTGAGAGGTGGGACAGCGTCGGGTTATCTGAGGGCTACACCTTC. Translation: CAISERWDSVGLSEGYTF. This chain joins TRBV10-3 and TRBJ1-2, with 7 bases matching TRBD1. Germline CDR1 reads ENHRY; CDR2 reads SYGVKD. The CDR3 has 18 amino acids. Trimming removed 2 bases from V and 8 bases from J; junction bases left unmatched: 20.

This chain joins TRBV4-1 and TRBJ2-3; TRBD2 aligns across 7 bases. Germline V gives CDR1 MGHRA, CDR2 YSYEKL. This CDR3 spans 16 amino acids. The V segment lost 4 bases and the J segment 3 bases; nucleotides outside the gene matches: 10. CDR3 residues: CASSLRRAGRTDTQYF. The DNA for the CDR3 is TGCGCCAGCAGCCTGAGACGAGCGGGAAGGACAGATACGCAGTATTTT.

This chain uses TRBV4-3 with TRBJ2-5, with a weak D call TRBD2 (5 bases). CDR3 size: 14 residues. V lost 6 bases, J lost 4 bases, and 15 bases lay in between. Germline CDR1 reads LGHNA; CDR2 reads YSLEER. The CDR3 region has the DNA TGCGCCAGCAGTCTCGGATTTGGAGGAGAGACCCAGTACTTC. This sequence encodes CASSLGFGGETQYF.

The chain employs TRBV10-3 and TRBJ2-5; TRBD2 matches at 8 bases. In germline, CDR1 is ENHRY, CDR2 SYGVKD. The length of the CDR3 is 15 residues. The V segment lost 2 bases and the J segment 4 bases; nucleotides outside the gene matches: 6. The CDR3: CAISERAGGGETQYF. CDR3 DNA sequence: TGTGCCATCAGTGAGCGCGCGGGAGGCGGAGAGACCCAGTACTTC.

The chain uses TRBV19 and TRBJ1-4; D perhaps matches TRBD1 (6 bases). The V gene's germline CDR1 is LNHDA and CDR2 SQIVND (reference sequence). This CDR3 region has 13 residues. The V gene lost 8 bases and the J gene lost 2 bases, with 9 bases spanning the gap. As DNA, the CDR3 is TGTGCCAGTGGACAGATTACTAATGAAAAACTGTTTTTT. Amino acids: CASGQITNEKLFF.

The chain joins TRBV14 to TRBJ2-1; 10 positions match TRBD2. Germline-derived CDR1 and CDR2 are SGHDN and FVKESK. The trim removed 4 bases at V and 7 bases at J, leaving 13 bases unmatched. This CDR3 contains 17 residues. DNA of the CDR3: TGTGCCAGCAGCCCTACGCGTAGGGCTAGCGGGAGAAATGAGCAGTTCTTC. This codes for CASSPTRRASGRNEQFF.

The rearrangement uses TRBV29-1 and TRBJ1-5, with 10 nucleotides matching TRBD1. The CDR3 covers 13 residues. The germline V gene encodes CDR1 SQVTM and CDR2 ANQGSEA. V was clipped by 6 bases and J by 5 bases; unmatched bases: 4. In DNA form, the CDR3 reads TGCAGCGTCGGGACAGGGGCCCATCAGCCCCAGCATTTT. Translating gives CSVGTGAHQPQHF.

The V gene is TRBV5-1, the J gene TRBJ2-1, with 8 bases identical to TRBD2. The V segment lost 2 bases and the J segment 1 base; nucleotides outside the gene matches: 5. The CDR3 totals 16 residues. Per germline, CDR1 SGHRS and CDR2 YFSETQ. CDR3 bases: TGCGCCAGCAGCTTCGCTTCTAGCGGGTCCTACAATGAGCAGTTCTTC. It encodes CASSFASSGSYNEQFF.

The chain carries TRBV7-8 and TRBJ2-1; TRBD2 matches 10 bases. The V gene's germline CDR1 is SGHVS and CDR2 FQNEAQ. The CDR3 totals 15 residues. The V gene end was trimmed by 5 bases and the J gene end by 10 bases; junction bases not matched to a gene: 11. The CDR3 loop reads CASSTLLAGVGEQFF. The CDR3, as DNA: TGTGCCAGCAGCACTTTGCTAGCGGGAGTAGGAGAGCAGTTCTTC.